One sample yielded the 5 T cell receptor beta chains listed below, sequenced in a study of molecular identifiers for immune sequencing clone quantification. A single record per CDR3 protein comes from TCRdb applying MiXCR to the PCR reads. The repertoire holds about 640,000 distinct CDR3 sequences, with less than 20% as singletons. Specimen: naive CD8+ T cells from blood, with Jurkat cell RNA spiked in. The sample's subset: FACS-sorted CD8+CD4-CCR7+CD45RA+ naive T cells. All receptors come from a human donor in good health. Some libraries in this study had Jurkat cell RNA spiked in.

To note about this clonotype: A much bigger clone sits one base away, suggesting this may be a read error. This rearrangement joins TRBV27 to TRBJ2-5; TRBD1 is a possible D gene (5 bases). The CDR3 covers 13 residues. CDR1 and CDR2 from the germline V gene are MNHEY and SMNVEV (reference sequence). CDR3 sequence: CASSFDSLETRYF. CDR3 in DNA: TGTGCCAGCAGTTTTGACAGTTTGGAGACCCGGTACTTC.

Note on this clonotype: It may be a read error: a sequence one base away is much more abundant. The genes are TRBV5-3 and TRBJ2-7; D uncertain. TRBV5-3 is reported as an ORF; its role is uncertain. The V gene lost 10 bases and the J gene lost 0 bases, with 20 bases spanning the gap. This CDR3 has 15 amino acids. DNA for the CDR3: TGTGCCGGCATCAGCGAGCTGATCAGCTCCTACGAGCAGTACTTC. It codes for CAGISELISSYEQYF.

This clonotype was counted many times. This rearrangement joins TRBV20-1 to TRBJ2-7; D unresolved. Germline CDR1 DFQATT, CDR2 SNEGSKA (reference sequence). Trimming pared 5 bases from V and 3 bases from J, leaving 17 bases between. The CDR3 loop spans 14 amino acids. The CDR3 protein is CSARLLSTGYEQYF. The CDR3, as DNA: TGCAGTGCTCGATTACTCAGTACGGGCTACGAGCAGTACTTC.

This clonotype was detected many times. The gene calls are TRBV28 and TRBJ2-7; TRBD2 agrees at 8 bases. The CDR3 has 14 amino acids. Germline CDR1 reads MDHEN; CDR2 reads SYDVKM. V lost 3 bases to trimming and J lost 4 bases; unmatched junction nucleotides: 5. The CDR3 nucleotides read TGTGCCAGCAGTTTTTCCGGGAGGGTGTACGAGCAGTACTTC. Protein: CASSFSGRVYEQYF.

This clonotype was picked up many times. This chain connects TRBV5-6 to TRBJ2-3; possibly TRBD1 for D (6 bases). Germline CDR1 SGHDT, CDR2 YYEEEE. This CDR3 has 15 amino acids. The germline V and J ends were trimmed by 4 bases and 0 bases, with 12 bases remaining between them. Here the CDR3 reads CASSGTRGSTDTQYF. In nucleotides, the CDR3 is TGTGCCAGCAGCGGGACAAGGGGTAGCACAGATACGCAGTATTTT. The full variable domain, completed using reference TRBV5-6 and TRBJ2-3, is DAGVTQSPTHLIKTRGQQVTLRCSPKSGHDTVSWYQQALGQGPQFIFQYYEEEERQRGNFPDRFSGHQFPNYSSELNVNALLLGDSALYLCASSGTRGSTDTQYFGPGTRLTVL.